The T cell receptor beta chain under discussion was sequenced for a study of T cell changes during pregnancy in multiple sclerosis (dated by TCRdb to the late 2010s). A note on the overall study: In women with multiple sclerosis, the researchers looked at how the T cell repertoire shifted as pregnancy progressed.

V is shortened by 0 bases, J by 3 bases, and the region joining them spans 7 bases. The CDR3 sequence holds 14 residues, the cysteine and phenylalanine included. Only CDR3 DNA remains: 42 bases, in frame from the first base. From a lookup of the germline V gene, CDR1 and CDR2 are SGHDT and YYEEEE. Worth noting for this clone: It lacks a known antigen. Base-call qualities are not available, and no considerably larger clone is one nucleotide away.

The receptor library was made with the immunoSEQ multiplex PCR assay. This immuneACCESS table, as held by TCRdb, lists in-frame sequences with V and J called but not all clones. Of the missing ones, under half trace to an unresolved V gene in checked studies; the others have no known cause. In this sample the table shows approximately 63,000 clones, 91% of which occur a single time. The ten largest clones add up to about 2.3% of the sample. This TCR came from a female donor in good health, enrolled as a control in a pregnancy study. Source: peripheral blood, taken in the third trimester of pregnancy. In this chain, TRBV5-6 is recombined with TRBJ1-5, with a weak D call of TRBD1 (5 bases match). The nucleotide sequence reads as follows: TGTGCCAGCAGCTTGGGCAGGGTCAATCAGCCCCAGCATTTT. The encoded protein is CASSLGRVNQPQHF. Here the CDR3 is joined to the reference TRBV5-6 and TRBJ1-5 genes, and the full variable domain is: DAGVTQSPTHLIKTRGQQVTLRCSPKSGHDTVSWYQQALGQGPQFIFQYYEEEERQRGNFPDRFSGHQFPNYSSELNVNALLLGDSALYLCASSLGRVNQPQHFGDGTRLSIL.